This T cell receptor (beta chain) was retrieved from a study of T cells in women clearing cervical HPV infection. Turning to the study itself: Blood came at first lesion visit for cases, post-clearance for controls. Whole-study results and caveats: TRBV6-7 relative abundance averaged roughly 0.099% in cases and approximately 0.15% in controls.

A remark on this clone: The target antigen is unknown. The read falls 3 residues short of the CDR3 end, and the missing part is taken from the germline J gene.

TCRdb's copy holds only in-frame clones and misses some; the assay was immunoSEQ multiplex PCR. This sample's table has around 15,000 clones. From germline, CDR1 is SGHRS and CDR2 YFSETQ. There are 15 residues in the CDR3. The clonotype originates from a woman between 18 and 75 years old with a cervical HPV16 infection that either progressed to CIN3+ or cleared (not recorded which). This chain joins TRBV5-1 and TRBJ2-3; D is possibly TRBD1 (6 bases). Source material: blood buffy coat. The sequenced CDR3 bases are TGCGCCAGCAGCTTGGCCAACAGGGAAGGAGAGACG. Residues: CASSLANREGET. The entire CDR3 reads CASSLANREGETQYF.